The clone carrying this TCR beta chain was recorded only once. Antigen: not known. MiXCR, applied by TCRdb to the 5' RACE reads, yields one record per CDR3 protein. The data contain some 420,000 distinct CDR3 sequences, under 20% of them singletons. Germline CDR1 is MGHRA and CDR2 is YSYEKL. The germline V and J ends were trimmed by 2 bases and 6 bases, with 19 bases remaining between them. The CDR3 covers 16 residues. The data were obtained in a study of T cells after yellow fever vaccination. Study-level points and caveats: A limited proportion of clonotypes was detected within both the CD4 and CD8 compartments. Primary-vaccination clones mostly resurfaced post-booster (under 98% CD4, about 87% CD8).

The TCR comes from a man younger than 35 who received the YFV17D yellow fever vaccine. Sequencing was performed on PBMCs, taken before the yellow fever booster vaccination. The gene calls are TRBV4-1 and TRBJ1-2; D is perhaps TRBD1 (5 bases). The CDR3: CASSQPYAREGNGYTF. The CDR3 nucleotides read TGCGCCAGCAGCCAACCCTACGCCAGGGAAGGTAATGGCTACACCTTC.